This is a list of T cell receptor beta chains from one sample in a study of T-cell reconstitution after alpha-beta-depleted transplantation in children. TCRdb recomputed calls from the PCR reads with MiXCR, one row per CDR3 protein. The data show about 980,000 distinct CDR3 sequences, about 29% seen once. The sequencing here drew on PBMCs, mostly from graft donor cells, taken 360 days after TCRalphabeta/CD19-depleted stem cell transplant. These receptor sequences come from a boy under three years old who had a stem cell transplant for SCID, so the T cells may come from the graft donor. CDR3s include the opening cysteine and the closing phenylalanine or tryptophan. A D gene is named only where the DNA matches it firmly. Rows may omit the clone size; those that give it use once, few, many or a size class.

d_call | clone_size | j_call | v_call | cdr3_aa | cdr3_nt
NA | few | TRBJ2-1 | TRBV6-5 | CASSYSGVEQFF | TGTGCCAGCAGTTACTCCGGGGTTGAGCAGTTCTTC
NA | many | TRBJ2-7 | TRBV29-1 | CSVGLTVREQYF | TGCAGCGTTGGATTGACCGTCCGCGAGCAGTACTTC
TRBD2 | few | TRBJ2-1 | TRBV29-1 | CSGRTSGTSSYNEQFF | TGCAGCGGCCGGACTAGCGGGACGAGCTCCTACAATGAGCAGTTCTTC
TRBD1 | few | TRBJ2-7 | TRBV20-1 | CSAGQEERASYEQYF | TGCAGTGCGGGACAGGAGGAGAGGGCCTCCTACGAGCAGTACTTC
NA | few | TRBJ2-7 | TRBV15 | CATSRDERALLSSYEQYF | TGTGCCACCAGCAGAGATGAGCGGGCCCTTCTGAGCTCCTACGAGCAGTACTTC
TRBD2 | few | TRBJ2-3 | TRBV6-6 | CASRGGGADTQYF | TGTGCCAGCAGGGGCGGGGGGGCAGATACGCAGTATTTT
NA | NA | TRBJ1-4 | TRBV6-2/TRBV6-3 | CANPRGTPLSAEKLFF | TGTGCCAACCCCCGGGGCACGCCACTAAGCGCCGAAAAACTGTTTTTT
TRBD1 | NA | TRBJ1-1 | TRBV7-8 | CASSPYRDRGLNTEAFF | TGTGCCAGCAGCCCTTACCGGGACAGGGGGCTGAACACTGAAGCTTTCTTT
NA | NA | TRBJ2-4 | TRBV12-3/TRBV12-4 | CASSFLQGGTLAKNIQYF | TGTGCCAGCAGTTTTCTACAGGGTGGTACTCTAGCCAAAAACATTCAGTACTTC
TRBD1 | NA | TRBJ2-7 | TRBV25-1 | CASSGAGTGYYEQYF | TGTGCCAGCAGTGGAGCAGGGACAGGGTACTACGAGCAGTACTTC
TRBD1 | few | TRBJ2-1 | TRBV5-1 | CATRTGGSDEQFF | TGCGCCACCCGGACAGGGGGGTCTGATGAGCAGTTCTTC